The T cell receptor beta chain described here comes from a study of human T cells and chemical hapten exposure (dated by TCRdb to about 2021). Study-wide context: For sensitization, 2% DPC in acetone was applied to a roughly 2 cm by roughly 2 cm area of upper inner arm skin. Patients additionally received weekly therapeutic DPC doses to the scalp throughout the roughly 25-week study period. Most of the patients in the cohort were female, and the cohort covered alopecia areata with under or over 50% scalp involvement, alopecia totalis and alopecia universalis. Libraries were combined into a pool for sequencing, and differences in TCR yield between samples came mainly from small differences in library volumes within the pool. The study tracked peripheral blood TCR repertoire changes in vivo during primary and secondary sensitization to the hapten diphenylcyclopropenone (DPC) in alopecia patients. Blood samples were taken from patients before sensitization (week 0) and then at 2, 6 and about 24 weeks after DPC sensitization. About 28 alopecia patients gave blood for TCR sequencing at one to four time points (pre-sensitization, 2, 6 and 24 weeks). Patch tests used Finn chambers with 0.01% DPC on the upper back, scored after 6 days by International Contact Dermatitis Research Group standards. Overall results and qualifications from the work: Patch test score was positively correlated with the number of PT1 expanded TCRs, with significance at thresholds 8, 16 and 32 but not at 4. DPC sensitization did not change how many TCRs were above 1 in 1000 frequency, and no evidence was found of alterations in global repertoire structure. After repeated subsampling, changes were observed in the strength of the expansion versus patch-test correlation and in the threshold at which the correlation became significant. Expanded TCRs formed significantly more large CDR3 similarity clusters than pre-sensitization or healthy control sets, consistent with antigen-driven responses. Because all patients had alopecia, a presumed autoimmune disease, the immune response of the patients might differ from that of healthy individuals.

From the cysteine through the phenylalanine, the CDR3 covers 15 amino acids. Just the 45-base CDR3 DNA is kept, in frame starting at base 1. A distance of 10 bases separates the germline ends of V and J, which lose 1 base and 3 bases respectively. The germline V gene (reference sequence) sets CDR1 to SEHNR and CDR2 to FQNEAQ. Only a few counts were recorded for this clonotype. Its antigen is still unknown. Per-base qualities were not stored, and no clone one base away is much larger. The library was generated by RACE. The sample was run on a NextSeq 500. During library preparation, unique molecular identifiers were attached to individual cDNA molecules so that TCRs could be counted quantitatively and reproducibly. Both TCR alpha and TCR beta chains were sequenced from each blood RNA sample. The published analysis was carried out like this. The median number of TCRs per sample was roughly 100,000, ranging from roughly 23,224 to 700,000. V, J and CDR3 annotation of the TCR reads was performed with the Decombinator software suite. For PS versus PT1 abundance plots, all samples were subsampled to the same number of TCRs (28,000). TCRs were defined as expanded if absent before sensitization and observed at least eight times at the 2-week time point. TCRdb handled the public reads itself, with Q25 trimming in fastp and clone calling in MiXCR, and kept productive beta chains. Identical CDR3 proteins give one entry, which carries the most common genes and DNA. The V and J calls reflect TCRdb's pipeline rather than the authors' work. The table for this sample lists 350,000 to 450,000 distinct CDR3 sequences; less than 6.5% of them were counted only once. The biggest ten clones account for 2.6% of the sample.

The time point label on this specimen signifies: pre-sensitization, week 0. The sample's treatment or condition label is to be understood as: therapeutic diphenylcyclopropenone sensitization with weekly scalp DPC. Blood at each patch-test visit was drawn before the patch test was applied. To be eligible, patients had to be aged 18 to 70, diagnosed with alopecia and judged suitable for DPC therapy, while pregnant patients were excluded. Total RNA was extracted from unfractionated whole blood that had been collected in Tempus Blood RNA tubes. The TCR sequence derives from a woman aged 50 to 60 with alopecia areata. Some clones in this sample may be carry-over from other donors' samples. The sequence links TRBV7-9 to TRBJ1-5; TRBD1 is a possible D gene, resting on 5 matching bases. Sequenced material: whole blood, taken in connection with sensitization to the hapten diphenylcyclopropenone (DPC). CDR3 region: CASSLDWGINQPQHF. The DNA is TGTGCCAGCAGCTTAGACTGGGGGATCAATCAGCCCCAGCATTTT. The entire variable domain, with the stretches around the CDR3 drawn from the reference TRBV7-9 and TRBJ1-5 proteins, is DTGVSQNPRHKITKRGQNVTFRCDPISEHNRLYWYRQTLGQGPEFLTYFQNEAQLEKSRLLSDRFSAERPKGSFSTLEIQRTEQGDSAMYLCASSLDWGINQPQHFGDGTRLSIL.